Listed below are T cell receptor beta chains from one sample, sequenced in a study of T cells in Graves' hyperthyroidism and ophthalmopathy. TCRdb independently ran MiXCR on the multiplex PCR reads; one entry per CDR3 protein. Among about 500,000 distinct CDR3 sequences listed, roughly 45% were seen once. Sequenced: peripheral blood or thyroid tissue (not recorded which). Every receptor here comes from an adult woman with Graves' disease, either hyperthyroidism or ophthalmopathy (not recorded which). Each CDR3 is given with its conserved first and last residue. Fields, in order: CDR3 DNA, CDR3 protein, J gene, clone size, D gene, V gene, CDR3 length. D genes are given only for firm matches. For some rows the clone size is stated as once, few or many, or as a class when expanded; others skip it.

TGTGCCAGCAGCTTAGATAACCGGGGCTTCGGCACTGAAGCTTTCTTT	CASSLDNRGFGTEAFF	TRBJ1-1	once	.	TRBV7-3	16
TGCAGTGCTAGACAAGACAGAAATCAGCCCCAGCATTTT	CSARQDRNQPQHF	TRBJ1-5	.	.	TRBV20-1	13
TGTGCCAGCAGTCTCCATAGCAATCAGCCCCAGCATTTT	CASSLHSNQPQHF	TRBJ1-5	many	.	TRBV27	13
TGTGCCAGCAGCCCTAAAGGCTTTTTTAAACGTAATGAAAAACTGTTTTTT	CASSPKGFFKRNEKLFF	TRBJ1-4	.	.	TRBV7-8	17
TGTGCCAGCAGCTTAGTTGGGATAGACGAGCAGTACTTC	CASSLVGIDEQYF	TRBJ2-7	.	.	TRBV7-2	13
TGCAGCGTTTCTGACATGAGGGGTGAGACCCAGTACTTC	CSVSDMRGETQYF	TRBJ2-5	few	.	TRBV29-1	13
TGCAGCGTTGAACAGACTTTGGCGACCCAGTACTTC	CSVEQTLATQYF	TRBJ2-5	few	.	TRBV29-1	12
TGCAGTGCTAGAACACCGGGACAGGAGACAAAACGCTATGGCTACACCTTC	CSARTPGQETKRYGYTF	TRBJ1-2	.	TRBD1	TRBV20-1	17
TGTGCCAGCAGCGGACAAAGCACAGATACGCAGTATTTT	CASSGQSTDTQYF	TRBJ2-3	.	.	TRBV7-9	13
TGTGCCAGCAGCCCGGACCCAAGCAATCAGCCCCAGCATTTT	CASSPDPSNQPQHF	TRBJ1-5	.	.	TRBV7-8	14
TGCGCCAGCAGCCAAGATGTCGGGACAGGGAACACTGAAGCTTTCTTT	CASSQDVGTGNTEAFF	TRBJ1-1	.	TRBD1	TRBV7-9	16
TGTGCCAGCAGCTCTAGTGCGGGGCACTCCTACGAGCAGTACTTC	CASSSSAGHSYEQYF	TRBJ2-7	.	.	TRBV7-9	15
TGCAGCGTAGGGACAGGGCAACCACCCACCTACGAGCAGTACTTC	CSVGTGQPPTYEQYF	TRBJ2-7	many	TRBD1	TRBV29-1	15
TGTGCCAGCAGCTTGGTGGGCAGGGATGGCACTGAAGCTTTCTTT	CASSLVGRDGTEAFF	TRBJ1-1	.	.	TRBV5-4	15
TGCAGTGCTGCGTACAGCGGTAATGAAAAACTGTTTTTT	CSAAYSGNEKLFF	TRBJ1-4	.	.	TRBV20-1	13
TGTGCCAGCAGCTCACCTGGACTAGCGGGGGAAGAGACCCAGTACTTC	CASSSPGLAGEETQYF	TRBJ2-5	few	TRBD2	TRBV5-6	16
TGTGCCAGTAGTACACAGGTCCGGACTGAAGCTTTCTTT	CASSTQVRTEAFF	TRBJ1-1	few	.	TRBV19	13
TGTGCCAGCAGCGCTACAGGGAACGGCTACACCTTC	CASSATGNGYTF	TRBJ1-2	many	.	TRBV7-9	12
TGCAGTGCTATAATCGGGCTCAGCTCCGGGGACGATGGCTACACCTTC	CSAIIGLSSGDDGYTF	TRBJ1-2	few	.	TRBV20-1	16
TGTGCCAGCAGCTTGGTACTAGTTGGTCAAGAGACCCAGTACTTC	CASSLVLVGQETQYF	TRBJ2-5	few	.	TRBV5-4	15
TGTGCCAGCAGCGTCTACCGGGACAGGAACTACGAGCAGTACTTC	CASSVYRDRNYEQYF	TRBJ2-7	.	TRBD1	TRBV7-9	15
TGCAGTGCTAGAGGACAGTCACCCCTCCACTTT	CSARGQSPLHF	TRBJ1-6	.	.	TRBV20-1	11
TGTGCCAGCAGAGGACCCCTCACGAAAAAACTGTTTTTT	CASRGPLTKKLFF	TRBJ1-4	.	.	TRBV7-6	13
TGTGCCAGCAGCCCAGACGGACCGCCGTGGGTCTACGAGCAGTACTTC	CASSPDGPPWVYEQYF	TRBJ2-7	.	.	TRBV7-9	16
TGTGCCAGCGGCGGGTGGCAGATTTTGGAGACCCAGTACTTC	CASGGWQILETQYF	TRBJ2-5	.	.	TRBV2	14
TGTGCCAGCAGCCACCGGGACAGGGTAGACTACGAGCAGTACTTC	CASSHRDRVDYEQYF	TRBJ2-7	.	TRBD1	TRBV7-9	15
TGTGCCAGTACCCTGGGCAGGGTCGGCAATCAGCCCCAGTACTTC	CASTLGRVGNQPQYF	TRBJ2-5	.	.	TRBV19	15
TGCGCCAGCAGCCGCGAGGGGACTAACTATGGCTACACCTTC	CASSREGTNYGYTF	TRBJ1-2	.	.	TRBV5-1	14
TGCAGCCCGGGACTAGCCGGGGAGCTGTTTTTT	CSPGLAGELFF	TRBJ2-2	.	TRBD2	TRBV29-1	11
TGTGCCAGCAGTGGCAACAGGGGCGGAGGTTCACCCCTCCACTTT	CASSGNRGGGSPLHF	TRBJ1-6	.	TRBD1	TRBV2	15
TGTGCCAGCAGCCCGGCCGGGACAGGGGGCGCAAAGGGCCTTGGCGCCCAGTACTTC	CASSPAGTGGAKGLGAQYF	TRBJ2-5	.	TRBD1	TRBV7-6	19
TGTGCCAGCACGGGGCGGGAGACCCAGTACTTC	CASTGRETQYF	TRBJ2-5	many	.	TRBV2	11
TGTGCCAGCAGGTTAGCTCAAGGGGGTCGTAATTCACCCCTCCACTTT	CASRLAQGGRNSPLHF	TRBJ1-6	.	.	TRBV7-9	16
TGTGCCAGCTCACCAATGACGGGGGACGTCGGTACCCAGTACTTC	CASSPMTGDVGTQYF	TRBJ2-5	.	.	TRBV18	15